Each of the 31 T cell receptor beta chains below was sequenced from the same sample in a study of blood T cell repertoires in COVID-19. Sequenced by immunoSEQ multiplex PCR; TCRdb stores in-frame clones only, minus some. The top ten clones hold 2.5% to 3% of a sample with 120,000 to 150,000 clones, 70% to 90% of them seen once. The sequencing sample was made of peripheral blood. These receptors originate from a woman aged 40 to 55 with active or convalescent COVID-19.

This sequence joins TRBV15 and TRBJ1-3; D is undetermined. V gave up 1 base and J gave up 9 bases, with 7 bases separating them. This CDR3 has 12 residues. CDR1 and CDR2 from the germline V gene are LNHNV and YYDKDF (reference sequence). The CDR3 loop reads CATSRGGSTIYF. The CDR3 DNA reads TGTGCCACCAGCAGAGGTGGTAGCACCATATATTTT.

The chain has TRBV7-2 and TRBJ1-1, with TRBD1 matching over 8 bases. The CDR3 is 16 amino acids. V lost 0 bases and J lost 11; bases outside the gene matches: 14. Germline lookup yields CDR1 SGHTA and CDR2 FQGNSA. This chain's CDR3 is CASSLAHTGTGSIAFF. For the CDR3, the DNA is TGTGCCAGCAGCTTAGCCCATACCGGGACAGGTTCAATTGCTTTCTTT.

Regarding this clone: Compared with germline, one end of the junction differs, possibly owing to a read error. The CDR3 DNA is TGTGCCAGTAGTATATGGATTGACTCCAACAATGAGCAGTTCTTC. This gives the protein CASSIWIDSNNEQFF. The V and J genes are TRBV19 and TRBJ2-1; unclear D gene. CDR1 LNHDA and CDR2 SQIVND come from the germline V gene (reference sequence). This CDR3 is 15 amino acids long.

This sequence joins TRBV10-2 and TRBJ2-5; D not resolved. From germline, CDR1 is WSHSY and CDR2 SAAADI. This CDR3 comprises 12 residues. Trimming pared 8 bases from V and 4 bases from J, leaving 11 bases between. For the CDR3, the DNA is TGCGCCAGCTCAAGCGCCTCAGAGACCCAGTACTTC. Protein sequence: CASSSASETQYF.

The rearrangement joins TRBV29-1 to TRBJ1-2; 7 positions agree with TRBD1. The ends lost 7 bases at V and 2 bases at J; junction bases unmatched: 4. This CDR3 contains 12 residues. The germline CDR1 and CDR2 sequences are SQVTM and ANQGSEA. The CDR3 loop is CSGLTGNYGYTF. As DNA, the CDR3 is TGCAGCGGCCTGACAGGGAACTATGGCTACACCTTC. Filled out from reference TRBV29-1 and TRBJ1-2, the complete variable domain reads SAVISQKPSRDICQRGTSLTIQCQVDSQVTMMFWYRQQPGQSLTLIATANQGSEATYESGFVIDKFPISRPNLTFSTLTVSNMSPEDSSIYLCSGLTGNYGYTFGSGTRLTVV.

The rearrangement joins TRBV28 to TRBJ1-5; maybe TRBD1 (6 bases). In germline, CDR1 is MDHEN, CDR2 SYDVKM. The V and J ends lost 5 bases and 2 bases respectively, with 19 bases between them. The CDR3 is made up of 17 amino acids. The CDR3 DNA is TGTGCCAGCAGTACAAGGAGGGGGGGGTTTGGCAATCAGCCCCAGCATTTT. Translating it yields CASSTRRGGFGNQPQHF.

This sequence joins TRBV6-6 and TRBJ1-3, with 9 bases aligning to TRBD1. The V gene end was trimmed by 10 bases and the J gene end by 1 base; junction bases not matched to a gene: 8. The CDR3 has 15 residues. CDR1 MNHNY and CDR2 SVGAGI come from the germline V gene (reference sequence). CDR3 in DNA: TGTGCCACCCGAACCGGGACAGGGTCTGGAAACACCATATATTTT. It encodes CATRTGTGSGNTIYF.

V is TRBV27 and J is TRBJ2-3; D unresolved. Germline V gene sequence: CDR1 MNHEY, CDR2 SMNVEV (reference sequence). This CDR3 is 13 amino acids long. V was cut by 3 bases and J by 6 bases, with 10 bases left in between. In DNA form, the CDR3 reads TGTGCCAGCAGTTTGTTCGCGAAGGATACGCAGTATTTT. This codes for CASSLFAKDTQYF.

The CDR3 sequence is CASSLRFKDRVGTGELFF. The DNA of the CDR3 is TGCGCCAGCAGCTTGAGGTTTAAGGACAGGGTCGGCACCGGGGAGCTGTTTTTT. V is TRBV5-1 and J is TRBJ2-2, with 8 bases matching TRBD1. V shed 1 base, J shed 4 bases, and the junction held 12 bases outside the gene matches. Germline CDR1 reads SGHRS; CDR2 reads YFSETQ. The CDR3 consists of 18 residues. The full variable domain, rest sourced from reference TRBV5-1 and TRBJ2-2, is KAGVTQTPRYLIKTRGQQVTLSCSPISGHRSVSWYQQTPGQGLQFLFEYFSETQRNKGNFPGRFSGRQFSNSRSEMNVSTLELGDSALYLCASSLRFKDRVGTGELFFGEGSRLTVL.

The V and J genes are TRBV6-1 and TRBJ1-5; D remains unclear. The germline V and J ends were trimmed by 3 bases and 3 bases, with 12 bases remaining between them. Germline V gives CDR1 MNHNS, CDR2 SASEGT. The CDR3 consists of 15 residues. CDR3 residues: CASSDIPGPNQPQHF. The CDR3 region has the DNA TGTGCCAGCAGTGACATACCGGGTCCCAATCAGCCCCAGCATTTT.

The genes are TRBV19 and TRBJ1-5, with D possibly matching TRBD1 (6 bases). Trimming removed 3 bases from V and 4 bases from J, with 13 bases in between. The CDR3 consists of 15 residues. Germline CDR1 and CDR2: LNHDA and SQIVND (reference sequence). This CDR3 reads CASSIGRGGNQPQHF. The CDR3, as DNA: TGTGCCAGTAGTATCGGCAGGGGCGGGAATCAGCCCCAGCATTTT.

This chain uses TRBV18 with TRBJ1-5, with 8 bases identical to TRBD1. Germline V gives CDR1 KGHSH, CDR2 LQKENI. J gave up 7 bases and V 6 bases, and 5 bases lay outside the gene matches. CDR3 size: 13 residues. CDR3 protein: CASSPQGAQPQHF. CDR3 nucleotide sequence: TGTGCCAGCTCTCCTCAGGGGGCCCAGCCCCAGCATTTT.

The chain uses TRBV6-1 and TRBJ1-6; 8 bases line up with TRBD1. Germline V lookup: CDR1 MNHNS, CDR2 SASEGT. V lost 4 bases to trimming and J lost 3 bases; unmatched junction nucleotides: 11. CDR3 size: 18 residues. CDR3 nucleotide sequence: TGTGCCAGCAGTGGGACAGGGTTAGGTTCGGGCTATAATTCACCCCTCCACTTT. Translating it yields CASSGTGLGSGYNSPLHF.

This rearrangement joins TRBV28 to TRBJ1-5; D may be TRBD1 (5 bases). The V end was cut by 5 bases, the J end by 5 bases, with 16 bases between. CDR1 is MDHEN, CDR2 SYDVKM, per germline. The CDR3 extends over 15 amino acids. The CDR3 sequence is CASSLAGGIHQPQHF. The CDR3 DNA sequence: TGTGCCAGCAGTCTCGCCGGGGGTATCCATCAGCCCCAGCATTTT.

The J gene is TRBJ1-3, the V gene TRBV5-4; 7 bases fit TRBD1. V trimming: 4 bases; J trimming: 0 bases; junction bases outside the gene matches: 7. Looked up from germline, CDR1 is SGHNT and CDR2 is YYREEE (reference sequence). The CDR3 is 16 residues long. CDR3 sequence reads: CASSRTGLNSGNTIYF. As DNA, the CDR3 is TGTGCCAGCAGCCGGACAGGATTAAACTCTGGAAACACCATATATTTT.

The V call is TRBV10-1, the J call TRBJ2-1, with 7 bases lining up with TRBD1. V trimming: 9 bases; J trimming: 0 bases; junction bases outside the gene matches: 5. Germline V CDR1 and CDR2: WNHNN, SYGVQD (reference sequence). This CDR3 has 14 residues. This chain's CDR3 is CASSTGYSYNEQFF. CDR3 coding DNA: TGCGCCAGTTCGACAGGGTACTCCTACAATGAGCAGTTCTTC.

This rearrangement joins TRBV18 to TRBJ1-4; D not resolved. The V gene's germline CDR1 is KGHSH and CDR2 LQKENI. Trimming took off 4 bases at V and 4 bases at J, with 16 bases between the two ends. The CDR3 spans 16 residues. The CDR3 region has the DNA TGTGCCAGCTCACTCAACGGTTGGGAGGTTAATGAAAAACTGTTTTTT. Protein product: CASSLNGWEVNEKLFF.

The rearrangement uses TRBV5-1 and TRBJ1-2, with 9 bases that match TRBD1. CDR1 is SGHRS, CDR2 YFSETQ, per germline. The CDR3 covers 17 residues. With 0 bases clipped from V and 8 bases from J, the junction kept 14 bases outside the gene matches. The CDR3 nucleotides are TGCGCCAGCAGCTTGGCGGACAGGGGCGTGAGGGGTAGCGGCTACACCTTC. Translation: CASSLADRGVRGSGYTF.

CDR3 DNA sequence: TGTGCCAGCAGTTCAGGGGGCGGGGGTGAAAAACTGTTTTTT. Amino acid sequence: CASSSGGGGEKLFF. The V call is TRBV28, the J call TRBJ1-4; 8 nucleotides agree with TRBD1. This CDR3 region has 14 residues. Germline CDR1 reads MDHEN; CDR2 reads SYDVKM. After removal of 4 bases from V and 7 bases from J, the junction contained 5 bases not matched to a gene.

The CDR3 DNA follows: TGTGCCAGCAGCTTAGCGGGGGGGCTAAACGAGCAGTACTTC. This codes for CASSLAGGLNEQYF. The chain has TRBV7-2 and TRBJ2-7, with D possibly matching TRBD2 (7 bases). Deletions cut 0 bases from V and 5 bases from J, with 11 bases between. The length of the CDR3 is 14 residues. In germline, CDR1 is SGHTA, CDR2 FQGNSA. Using reference TRBV7-2 and TRBJ2-7 for the parts outside the CDR3, the full variable domain is GAGVSQSPSNKVTEKGKDVELRCDPISGHTALYWYRQSLGQGLEFLIYFQGNSAPDKSGLPSDRFSAERTGGSVSTLTIQRTQQEDSAVYLCASSLAGGLNEQYFGPGTRLTVT.

The chain uses TRBV28 and TRBJ1-1; TRBD1 matches 8 bases. CDR3 length: 15 amino acids. Per germline, CDR1 MDHEN and CDR2 SYDVKM. Trimming at V came to 4 bases and at J to 1 base, leaving 5 bases not matched to a gene. The CDR3 DNA reads TGTGCCAGCAGTTCGCCGGGGACAGGGAACACTGAAGCTTTCTTT. Amino acid sequence: CASSSPGTGNTEAFF.

The chain couples TRBV11-2 to TRBJ2-6; unclear D gene. Germline CDR1 and CDR2: SGHAT and FQNNGV. The CDR3 has 15 amino acids. Between the trimmed V and J ends, which lost 5 bases and 1 base, there was a span of 9 bases. In DNA, the CDR3 is TGTGCCAGCAGCCCCGCAGGATCTGGGGCCAACGTCCTGACTTTC. It codes for CASSPAGSGANVLTF. Full variable domain (rest looked up from reference TRBV11-2 and TRBJ2-6): EAGVAQSPRYKIIEKRQSVAFWCNPISGHATLYWYQQILGQGPKLLIQFQNNGVVDDSQLPKDRFSAERLKGVDSTLKIQPAKLEDSAVYLCASSPAGSGANVLTFGAGSRLTVL.

The rearrangement joins TRBV3-1 (or the pseudogene TRBV3-2) to TRBJ1-4; a possible D gene is TRBD1 (5 bases). Germline V gene sequence: CDR1 LGHDT, CDR2 YNNKEL (reference sequence). Trimming took 0 bases from V and 6 from J, leaving 11 bases between them. The CDR3 runs to 15 residues. CDR3 in DNA: TGTGCCAGCAGCCAAGATAACAGGATCTATGAAAAACTGTTTTTT. This codes for CASSQDNRIYEKLFF.

Regarding this clone: At the DNA level, this CDR3 is encoded by other sequences in the same sample as well. This chain uses TRBV5-1 with TRBJ2-1; 7 bases are a match to TRBD2. CDR1 and CDR2 (germline): SGHRS, YFSETQ. Trimming at V came to 0 bases and at J to 8 bases, leaving 8 bases not matched to a gene. This CDR3 comprises 15 residues. The CDR3 DNA reads TGCGCCAGCAGCTTGGGCCGCGGGAGAGGCGATGAGCAGTTCTTC. Translation gives CASSLGRGRGDEQFF.

In DNA, the CDR3 is TGTGCCTGGAGTCCCCGGGTCTACTCTTCCGATGAGCAGTTCTTC. This gives the protein CAWSPRVYSSDEQFF. This chain connects TRBV30 to TRBJ2-1; D is unresolved. V was shortened by 2 bases and J by 8 bases, with 19 bases between the two germline ends. The CDR3 covers 15 residues. Germline lookup yields CDR1 GTSNPN and CDR2 SVGIG (reference sequence).

The rearrangement uses TRBV3-1 (or the pseudogene TRBV3-2) and TRBJ1-2; 8 bases align to TRBD1. Germline trimming cut 4 bases from V and 4 bases from J; bases unmatched to any gene: 8. Germline CDR1 and CDR2: LGHDT and YNNKEL (reference sequence). The CDR3 is 15 residues long. The CDR3 DNA sequence: TGTGCCAGCAGCCCCCGGACAGGGAGCGCCTATGGCTACACCTTC. Its translation is CASSPRTGSAYGYTF.

The rearrangement links TRBV30 to TRBJ2-1; D is uncertain. Germline CDR1 and CDR2: GTSNPN and SVGIG (reference sequence). The germline V and J ends were trimmed by 0 bases and 15 bases, with 12 bases remaining between them. The CDR3 is 11 residues long. CDR3 in DNA: TGTGCCTGGAGTGTACTCCAGGCCCCGTTCTTC. It is translated as CAWSVLQAPFF.

This clone was observed a handful of times. The chain has TRBV12-5 and TRBJ1-2; 8 bases map to TRBD1. CDR3 length: 14 amino acids. The V gene's germline CDR1 is LGHNT and CDR2 FRNRAP. Germline trimming cut 2 bases from V and 8 bases from J; bases unmatched to any gene: 7. This chain's CDR3 is CASGLQGALGGYTF. The CDR3 DNA is TGTGCTAGTGGTTTGCAGGGGGCGCTTGGAGGCTACACCTTC.

V usage is TRBV27 and J usage is TRBJ1-1; D ambiguous. Per germline, CDR1 MNHEY and CDR2 SMNVEV (reference sequence). Trimming shortened V by 6 bases and J by 1 base, and 9 bases separated the two germline ends. This CDR3 spans 13 amino acids. CDR3 nucleotide sequence: TGTGCCAGCAGGGTGTCAGGGAACACTGAAGCTTTCTTT. Translation: CASRVSGNTEAFF.

The CDR3 reads CAWSPGVGTEAFF. The CDR3, as DNA: TGTGCCTGGAGCCCCGGGGTGGGAACTGAAGCTTTCTTT. This chain connects TRBV30 to TRBJ1-1; D not certain. Trimming cost V 3 bases and J 5 bases, with 13 bases left between them. This CDR3 spans 13 amino acids. The V gene's germline CDR1 is GTSNPN and CDR2 SVGIG (reference sequence).

The CDR3 coding sequence is TGTGCCAGCAGTCGGGACAGAGCCTATGGCTACACCTTC. Translated: CASSRDRAYGYTF. The V gene is TRBV27, the J gene TRBJ1-2, with 7 bases aligning to TRBD1. Trimming at V came to 5 bases and at J to 4 bases, leaving 4 bases not matched to a gene. Per the germline V gene, CDR1 is MNHEY and CDR2 is SMNVEV (reference sequence). CDR3 length: 13 residues.